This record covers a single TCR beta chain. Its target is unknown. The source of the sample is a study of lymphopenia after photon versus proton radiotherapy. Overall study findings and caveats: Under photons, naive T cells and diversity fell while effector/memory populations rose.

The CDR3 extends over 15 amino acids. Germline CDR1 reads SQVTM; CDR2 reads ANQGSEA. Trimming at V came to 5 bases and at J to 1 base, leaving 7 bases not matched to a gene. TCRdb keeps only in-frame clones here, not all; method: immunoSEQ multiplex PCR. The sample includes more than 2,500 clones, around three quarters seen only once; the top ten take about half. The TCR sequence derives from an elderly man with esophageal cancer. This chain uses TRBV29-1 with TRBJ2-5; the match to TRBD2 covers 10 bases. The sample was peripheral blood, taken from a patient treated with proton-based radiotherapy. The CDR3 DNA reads TGCAGCGTTTGGAGCGGGAGGGGGCGCCAAGAGACCCAGTACTTC. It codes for CSVWSGRGRQETQYF.